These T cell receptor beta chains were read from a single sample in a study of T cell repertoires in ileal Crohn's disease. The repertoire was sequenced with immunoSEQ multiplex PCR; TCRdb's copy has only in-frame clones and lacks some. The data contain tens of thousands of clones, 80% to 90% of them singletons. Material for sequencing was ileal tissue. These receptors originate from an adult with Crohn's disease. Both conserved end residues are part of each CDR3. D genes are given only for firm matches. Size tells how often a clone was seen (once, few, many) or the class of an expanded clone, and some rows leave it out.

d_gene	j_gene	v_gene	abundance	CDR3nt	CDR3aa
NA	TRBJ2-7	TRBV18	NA	TGTGCCAGCTCACCCTCGGGGTCCTCCTACGAGCAGTACTTC	CASSPSGSSYEQYF
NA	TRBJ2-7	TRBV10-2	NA	TGCGCCAGCAGTGAGGCGTCGGAGCAGTACTTC	CASSEASEQYF
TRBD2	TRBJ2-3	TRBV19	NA	TGTGCCAGTAACTCACTAGCGGGGGCGTCTAGCACAGATACGCAGTATTTT	CASNSLAGASSTDTQYF
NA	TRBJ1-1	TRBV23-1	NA	TGCGCCAGCCCCCCTCGGTCAGGAATTGGGACTGAAGCTTTCTTT	CASPPRSGIGTEAFF
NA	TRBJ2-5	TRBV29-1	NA	TGCAGCGTTGAATCCGTACAAGAGACCCAGTACTTC	CSVESVQETQYF
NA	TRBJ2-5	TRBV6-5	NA	TGTGCCAGCAGCCGGGGGATCTTGGAGACCCAGTACTTC	CASSRGILETQYF
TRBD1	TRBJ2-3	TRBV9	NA	TGTGCCAGCAGCGTTGGGGACAGGGGACGGACAGATACGCAGTATTTT	CASSVGDRGRTDTQYF
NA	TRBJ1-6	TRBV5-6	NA	TGTGCCAGCAGCTGGACAGACTATAATTCACCCCTCCACTTT	CASSWTDYNSPLHF
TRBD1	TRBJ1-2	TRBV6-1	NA	TGTGCCAGCAGTGAAATTGGACAGGGAGGTTATGGCTACACCTTC	CASSEIGQGGYGYTF
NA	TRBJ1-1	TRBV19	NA	TGTGCCAGTAGTACCCGACCGGACAATGAAGCTTTCTTT	CASSTRPDNEAFF
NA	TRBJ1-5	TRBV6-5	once	TGTGCCAGCAGCCTCTCCGAGACTTATAATCAGCCCCAGCATTTT	CASSLSETYNQPQHF
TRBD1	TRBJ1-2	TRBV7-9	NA	TGTGCCAGCAGGACAGGGGGTAATAACTATGGCTACACCTTC	CASRTGGNNYGYTF
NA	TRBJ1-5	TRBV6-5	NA	TGTGCCAGCAGTTATCGGCAGGACAATCAGCCCCAGCATTTT	CASSYRQDNQPQHF
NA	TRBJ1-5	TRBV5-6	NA	TGTGCCAGCAGCTTGGGAGGTTTCATGGTGAATCAGCCCCAGCATTTT	CASSLGGFMVNQPQHF
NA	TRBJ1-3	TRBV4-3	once	TGCGCCAGCAGCCAAGATCTATTCAGGGTCGAAGACACCATATATTTT	CASSQDLFRVEDTIYF
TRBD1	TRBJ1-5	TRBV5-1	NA	TGCGCCAGCAGCTTGGGACAGGGGGCGGTTAATAATGGTGTAAGTCAGCCCCAGCATTTT	CASSLGQGAVNNGVSQPQHF
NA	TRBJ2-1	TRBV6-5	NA	TGTGCCAGCACTTCAGACATAACCTACAATGAGCAGTTCTTC	CASTSDITYNEQFF
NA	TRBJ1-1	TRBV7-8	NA	TGTGCCAGCAGCCCCGGACTGGCAGCTTTCTTT	CASSPGLAAFF
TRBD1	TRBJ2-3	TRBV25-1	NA	TGTGCCAGCAGTGGGTTCCGGGACAGGACTCGATTCATGGATACGCAGTATTTT	CASSGFRDRTRFMDTQYF
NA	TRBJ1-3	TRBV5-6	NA	TGTGCCAGCAGCCCCCAGGAATTCCTCTCTGGAAACACCATATATTTT	CASSPQEFLSGNTIYF
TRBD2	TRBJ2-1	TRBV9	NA	TGTGCCAGCAGCTCGGGACTAGCGGGGTTTAATGAGCAGTTCTTC	CASSSGLAGFNEQFF
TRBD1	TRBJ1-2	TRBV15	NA	TGTGCCACCAGTGCCGGACAGGGGATGAGCTACACCTTC	CATSAGQGMSYTF
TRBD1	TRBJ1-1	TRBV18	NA	TGTGCCAGCTCACCGGAGACAGGGGGACGGTGGGCTTTCTTT	CASSPETGGRWAFF
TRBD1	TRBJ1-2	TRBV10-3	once	TGTGCCGCAGCAGGACAGGGGGCCGTGGGGGCCTTCTATGGCTACACCTTC	CAAAGQGAVGAFYGYTF
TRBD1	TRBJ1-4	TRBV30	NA	TGTGCCTGGAAGGGGCATGGACAGGGGAAAAGAGGTAATGAAAAACTGTTTTTT	CAWKGHGQGKRGNEKLFF
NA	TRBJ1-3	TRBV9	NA	TGTACCAGCAGCGTTACAGGCGACTCTGGAAACACCATATATTTT	CTSSVTGDSGNTIYF
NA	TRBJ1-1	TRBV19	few	TGTGCCAGTAGTTCTATGAGTGTTGTCACTGAAGCTTTCTTT	CASSSMSVVTEAFF
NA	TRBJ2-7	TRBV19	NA	TGTGCCAGTAGTGCAGGGATCTCCTACGAGCAGTACTTC	CASSAGISYEQYF
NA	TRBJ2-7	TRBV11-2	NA	TGTGCCAGCAGCCAAACGACAATCACCTACGAGCAGTACTTC	CASSQTTITYEQYF
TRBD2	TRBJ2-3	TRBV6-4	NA	TGTGCCAGCAGGTTCCCTAGCGGGCATAGCACAGATACGCAGTATTTT	CASRFPSGHSTDTQYF
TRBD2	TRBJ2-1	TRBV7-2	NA	TGTGCCAGCAGCTCTAGCGGCGGAGACTCCTACAATGAGCAGTTCTTC	CASSSSGGDSYNEQFF
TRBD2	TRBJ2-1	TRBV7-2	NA	TGTGCCAGCAGCTCAGACCTAGCGGGGAGCTCCTACAATGAGCAGTTCTTC	CASSSDLAGSSYNEQFF
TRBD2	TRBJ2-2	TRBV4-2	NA	TGTGCCAGCAGCCAAGATTCGTCTAGCGGGGGGGGTAGGAGCACCGGGGAGCTGTTTTTT	CASSQDSSSGGGRSTGELFF
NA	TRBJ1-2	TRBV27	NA	TGTGCCAGCAGTGAGGACAGCTTCTATGGCTACACCTTC	CASSEDSFYGYTF
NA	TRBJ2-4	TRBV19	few	TGTGCCAGTATCGGTTTTAACATTCAGTACTTC	CASIGFNIQYF
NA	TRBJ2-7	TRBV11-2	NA	TGTGCCAGCAGCTTAGATCTCTACGAGCAGTACTTC	CASSLDLYEQYF
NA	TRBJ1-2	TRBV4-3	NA	TGCGCCAGCAGCCAAGATACCGGGAACTATGGCTACACCTTC	CASSQDTGNYGYTF
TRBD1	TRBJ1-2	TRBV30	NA	TGTGCCTGGAGGCCTGACAGGGGAGCGCGGAGCTACACCTTC	CAWRPDRGARSYTF
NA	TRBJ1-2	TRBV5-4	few	TGTGCCAGCAGCTTTGACAGGTCGAACTATGGCTACACCTTC	CASSFDRSNYGYTF
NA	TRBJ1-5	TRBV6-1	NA	TGTGCCAGCAGTGCCACAGGTAGTGAAGGCCAGCCCCAGCATTTT	CASSATGSEGQPQHF
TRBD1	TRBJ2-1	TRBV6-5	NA	TGTGCCAGCAGATCCGGGACAGGCTCCTACAATGAGCAGTTCTTC	CASRSGTGSYNEQFF
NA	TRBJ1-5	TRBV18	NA	TGTGCCAGCTCAGAGGCAGGGGCAGGCAATCAGCCCCAGCATTTT	CASSEAGAGNQPQHF
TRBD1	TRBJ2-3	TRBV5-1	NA	TGCGCCAGCAGCCCTACAGGGGCTCGTTCAGATACGCAGTATTTT	CASSPTGARSDTQYF
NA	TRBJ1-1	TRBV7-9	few	TGTGCCAGCAGCTTTCAACAGGGAGACACTGAAGCTTTCTTT	CASSFQQGDTEAFF
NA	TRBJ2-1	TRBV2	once	TGTGCCAGCCGCCTAGGAGGTGAGCAGTTCTTC	CASRLGGEQFF
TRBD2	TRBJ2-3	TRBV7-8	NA	TGTGCCAGCAGCTTAAAAGCGGGGGGGCCCGGAGATACGCAGTATTTT	CASSLKAGGPGDTQYF
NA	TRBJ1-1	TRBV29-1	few	TGCAGCGTTAGGGAGAGGCTCAGGGGGAACACTGAAGCTTTCTTT	CSVRERLRGNTEAFF
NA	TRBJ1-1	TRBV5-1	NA	TGCGCCAGCAGCTTGGGGAACAGGGAAAGGGGTCCTGAAGCTTTCTTT	CASSLGNRERGPEAFF
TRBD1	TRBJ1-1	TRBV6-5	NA	TGTGCCAGCAGTCCTTCGGGACAGGGGATGATAGTAGCTTTCTTT	CASSPSGQGMIVAFF
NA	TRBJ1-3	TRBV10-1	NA	TGCGCCAGCATAAAAAAACTAGGAAACACCATATATTTT	CASIKKLGNTIYF
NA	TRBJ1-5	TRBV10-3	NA	TGTGCCATTGGGGGGTCAACCAATCAGCCCCAGCATTTT	CAIGGSTNQPQHF
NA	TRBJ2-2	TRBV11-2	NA	TGTGCCAGCAGCTCTCAGGGCAGTGGCACCGGGGAGCTGTTTTTT	CASSSQGSGTGELFF
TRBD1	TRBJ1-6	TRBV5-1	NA	TGCGCCAGCAGCTTCGGGACAGGAGTCTCACCCCTCCACTTT	CASSFGTGVSPLHF
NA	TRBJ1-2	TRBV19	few	TGTGCCAGTAGTACAGGGGACTATGGCTACACCTTC	CASSTGDYGYTF